The entry below gives a single TCR beta chain sequence along with its context. Its antigen is unknown. Qualities for individual bases were not recorded, and no much larger clone is one base off. The donors were healthy, HIV-negative adults who had no recently reported acute infections or vaccinations. Every donor was a Caucasian adult residing in Nashville, Tennessee, USA. CD4+ T cells were enriched by magnetic negative selection; naive cells were then positively selected on CD45RA, and the negative fraction formed the memory subset. After blood collection by leukapheresis, PBMCs were isolated using Ficoll-Histopaque density gradient centrifugation and then cryopreserved in the vapor phase of liquid nitrogen. Analytical flow cytometry was used to check the purity and quantity of each magnetically sorted T cell population. From each sorted fraction, genomic DNA was isolated and quantified by UV absorbance on a Nanodrop 2000c.

The sample is drawn from a study of shared clonotypes between healthy human individuals (dated by TCRdb to about 2020). Regarding the study in general: The cohort comprised a couple of women and a few men aged 18 to 49 years. For each donor, three plates each were used for CD4 naive and CD4 memory, two plates were used for CD8 naive, and one plate was used for CD8 memory. To estimate repertoire size and how much clonotypes are shared between individuals, the study performed deep sequencing of blood TCR repertoires from roughly five healthy adults. Different laboratories and diverse techniques were used to prepare libraries and sequence TCR repertoires, to increase sequencing depth and limit assay-specific biases. Between about 0.94 and 10 billion PBMCs per donor were obtained by leukapheresis.

Trimming takes 6 bases from V and 0 bases from J, and the germline ends sit 9 bases apart. CDR1 and CDR2, per the germline V gene (reference sequence), are LNHDA and SQIVND. Inclusive of the bounding cysteine and phenylalanine, the CDR3 is 13 residues long. Kept here is only the CDR3 DNA, which spans 39 bases and is read in frame from base 1. What the research found in general, with its limitations: Because the study included only a small number of donors, the genetic and exposure-history diversity represented was limited. Rarefaction of sorted-subset datasets indicated incomplete sequencing despite the large sequencing depth. Based on pairwise subsampling, the degree of clonotype sharing among donors was expected to be affected by sequencing depth. About 4.5% of naive CD4, 3.5% of naive CD8, about 2.5% of memory CD4, and around 0.4% of memory CD8 clonotypes were shared across a handful of donors. Sampling was restricted to blood, and TCR repertoires in tissue are likely to differ from TCR repertoires in blood. Higher generation probabilities were observed for clonotypes shared by all four sorted-subset donors than for non-shared clonotypes. Estimated clonotype richness was generally larger for naive than for memory subsets.

Using the deep immunoSEQ assay, TCR CDR3 regions were amplified from genomic DNA by multiplex PCR. Extracted genomic DNA from each cell subset was distributed evenly across all wells of several immunoSEQ 96-well plates, and each plate was treated as a replicate. For sorted subsets, about 200 ng genomic DNA, equal to some 28,000 T cell genomes, was loaded into each replicate PCR. Purified libraries were quantified with a Qubit 3.0 fluorometer, sized on a Bioanalyzer 2100, and re-quantified with the KAPA Library Quantification kit. A separate single-read 150-cycle Illumina NextSeq 550 flow cell was used to sequence each immunoSEQ 96-well plate. The original pipeline was this. The immunoSEQ output contained only junctional sequences without quality scores, so filtering could not match that applied to full-length reads. To assign V/J genes and CDR3, sequences were annotated against IMGT germline references using PyIR, a Python wrapper for IgBLAST v1.9. Reads with weak V/J assignments (E-value above 1e-6), missing CDR3, stop codons, out-of-frame junctions, or ambiguous translated residues were removed. A V3J clonotype was defined by an identical inferred V gene, J gene, and CDR3 amino acid sequence. To compute the percentage overlap between repertoires, the number of shared unique clonotypes was divided by the size of the smaller repertoire. Repertoire richness was assessed with RTK rarefaction, the Chao1 estimator, and Recon v2.1 estimates of unobserved clonotypes. Generation probabilities were computed with OLGA for all TCRbeta clonotypes obtained by the gDNA method from a handful of donors. TCRdb took this table from immuneACCESS and kept in-frame rearrangements with V and J called. Such tables lack part of the clones; where checked against another copy, unresolved V genes explain under half of the gap, and the rest is unexplained. The V and J calls and the clone size are those of that table, but D and trimming were determined from the DNA. The sample has about 1,500,000 clones on record, more than 95% of them singletons. The ten biggest clones cover 0.95% to 1.5% of the sample.

The receptor comes from a young man in good health. The sequence links TRBV19 to TRBJ2-7; no confident D gene assignment can be made. The sample taken for sequencing was naive CD4+ T cells sorted from blood. The sample's cell subset or site, from its label and the paper: CD45RA+ positively selected. The CDR3 reads CASRLGLSYEQYF. In nucleotides, the sequence is TGTGCCAGTAGGCTAGGCCTCTCCTACGAGCAGTACTTC. Beyond the CDR3, the reference TRBV19 and TRBJ2-7 genes provide the residues; the full variable domain reads: DGGITQSPKYLFRKEGQNVTLSCEQNLNHDAMYWYRQDPGQGLRLIYYSQIVNDFQKGDIAEGYSVSREKKESFPLTVTSAQKNPTAFYLCASRLGLSYEQYFGPGTRLTVT.